The T cell receptor beta chain under discussion was sequenced for a study of molecular identifiers for immune sequencing clone quantification. Based on a CD8+CD4-CCR7+CD45RA+ profile, naive CD8 T cells were sorted. CDR3 size: 17 residues. Between the trimmed V and J ends, which lost 6 bases and 0 bases, there was a span of 15 bases. One entry per CDR3 protein, called by TCRdb with MiXCR from the PCR reads. The table has a few hundred thousand distinct CDR3 sequences, roughly 23% seen once. The study, taken as a whole, reports: Highly expanded clones may be undercounted when identical TCR molecules share barcodes.

Ten or more counts support this clonotype. Its target is unknown. This sequence was found in a human donor in good health. Some libraries in this study had Jurkat cell RNA spiked in. The chain couples TRBV12-3 or TRBV12-4 to TRBJ2-6; TRBD1 is a possible D gene (5 bases). Sequenced material: naive CD8+ T cells from blood, with Jurkat cell RNA spiked in. Indicated subset: FACS-sorted CD8+CD4-CCR7+CD45RA+ naive T cells. CDR3 coding DNA: TGTGCCAGCAGCCCAGAAAAGGGGATCTCTGGGGCCAACGTCCTGACTTTC. This gives the protein CASSPEKGISGANVLTF.